This TCR beta chain was sequenced in a study of blood T cell repertoires in COVID-19. In the study overall: PBMCs, B-cell-depleted T cells, or T cells provided the cDNA or gDNA that made up the material.

Using immunoSEQ multiplex PCR, the repertoire was profiled, and TCRdb retains in-frame clones only, with some absent. The repertoire includes 30,000 to 40,000 clones, around 77% of them detected once, and more than 15% sits in the top ten. The CDR3 is made up of 14 amino acids. The germline V gene encodes CDR1 KGHSH and CDR2 LQKENI. Trimming took off 3 bases at V and 5 bases at J, with 13 bases between the two ends. The chain couples TRBV18 to TRBJ2-5; D might be TRBD2 (7 bases). This TCR derives from a human donor in a cohort sampled during active COVID-19. What was sequenced was peripheral blood. Here the CDR3 reads CASSPLGGPETQYF. Written as DNA, the CDR3 is TGTGCCAGCTCACCCCTCGGGGGGCCTGAGACCCAGTACTTC.